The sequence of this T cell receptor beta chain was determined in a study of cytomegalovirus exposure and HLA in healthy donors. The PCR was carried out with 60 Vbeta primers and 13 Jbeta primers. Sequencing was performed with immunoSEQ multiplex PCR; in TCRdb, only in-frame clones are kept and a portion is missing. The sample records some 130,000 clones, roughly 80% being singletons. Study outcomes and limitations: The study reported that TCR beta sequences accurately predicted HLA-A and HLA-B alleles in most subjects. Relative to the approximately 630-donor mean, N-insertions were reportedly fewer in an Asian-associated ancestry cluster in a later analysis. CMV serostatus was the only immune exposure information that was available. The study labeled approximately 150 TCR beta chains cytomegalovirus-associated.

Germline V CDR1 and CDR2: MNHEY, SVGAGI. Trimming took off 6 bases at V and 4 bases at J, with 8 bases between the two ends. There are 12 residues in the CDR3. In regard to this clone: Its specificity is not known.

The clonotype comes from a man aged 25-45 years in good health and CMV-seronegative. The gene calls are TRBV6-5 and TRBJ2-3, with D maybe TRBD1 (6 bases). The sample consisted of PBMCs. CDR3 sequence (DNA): TGTGCCAGCAGAAGGACAGCAGATACGCAGTATTTT. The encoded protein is CASRRTADTQYF.